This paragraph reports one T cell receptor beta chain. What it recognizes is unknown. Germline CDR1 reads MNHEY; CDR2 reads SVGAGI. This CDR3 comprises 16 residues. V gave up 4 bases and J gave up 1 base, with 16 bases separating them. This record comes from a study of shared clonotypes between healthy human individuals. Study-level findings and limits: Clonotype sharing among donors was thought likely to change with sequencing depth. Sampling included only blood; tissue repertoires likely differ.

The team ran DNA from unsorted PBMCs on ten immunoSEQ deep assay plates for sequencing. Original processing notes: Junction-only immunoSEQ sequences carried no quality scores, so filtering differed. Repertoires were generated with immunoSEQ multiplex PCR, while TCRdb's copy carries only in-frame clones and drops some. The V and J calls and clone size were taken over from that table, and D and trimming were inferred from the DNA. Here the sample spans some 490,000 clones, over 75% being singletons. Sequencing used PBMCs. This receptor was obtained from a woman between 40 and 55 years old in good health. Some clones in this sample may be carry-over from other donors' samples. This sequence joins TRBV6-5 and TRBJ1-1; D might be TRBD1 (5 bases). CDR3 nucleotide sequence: TGTGCCAGCAGTTCCACCGGGGGGGATAAGAACACTGAAGCTTTCTTT. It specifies CASSSTGGDKNTEAFF.